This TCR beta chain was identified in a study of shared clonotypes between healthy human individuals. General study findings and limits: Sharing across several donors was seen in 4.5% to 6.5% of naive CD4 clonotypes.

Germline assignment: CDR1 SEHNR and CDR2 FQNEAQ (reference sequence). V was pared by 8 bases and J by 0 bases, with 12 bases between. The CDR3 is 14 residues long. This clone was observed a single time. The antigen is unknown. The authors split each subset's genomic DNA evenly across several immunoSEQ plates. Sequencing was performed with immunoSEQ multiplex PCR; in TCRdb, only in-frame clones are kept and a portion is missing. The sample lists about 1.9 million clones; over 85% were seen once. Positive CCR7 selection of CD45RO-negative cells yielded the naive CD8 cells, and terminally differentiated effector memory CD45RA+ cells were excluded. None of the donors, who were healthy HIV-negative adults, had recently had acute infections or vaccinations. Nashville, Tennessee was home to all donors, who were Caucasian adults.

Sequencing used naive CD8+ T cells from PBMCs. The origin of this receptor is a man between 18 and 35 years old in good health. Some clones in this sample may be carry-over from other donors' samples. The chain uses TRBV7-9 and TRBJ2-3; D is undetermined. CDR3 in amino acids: CASPPFASTDTQYF. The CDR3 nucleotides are TGTGCCAGCCCCCCGTTTGCTAGCACAGATACGCAGTATTTT.